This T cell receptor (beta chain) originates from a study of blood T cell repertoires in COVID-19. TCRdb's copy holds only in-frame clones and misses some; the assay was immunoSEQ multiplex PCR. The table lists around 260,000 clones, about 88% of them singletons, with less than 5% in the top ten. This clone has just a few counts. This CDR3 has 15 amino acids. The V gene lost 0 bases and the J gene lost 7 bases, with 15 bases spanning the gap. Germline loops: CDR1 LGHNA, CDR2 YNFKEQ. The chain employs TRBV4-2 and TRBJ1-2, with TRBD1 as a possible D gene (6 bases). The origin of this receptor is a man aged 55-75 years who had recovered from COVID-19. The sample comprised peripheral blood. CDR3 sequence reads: CASSQDLAGVSGYTF. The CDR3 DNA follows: TGTGCCAGCAGCCAAGATCTTGCAGGGGTGAGTGGCTACACCTTC.